These 8 T cell receptor beta chains were all obtained from the same sample, sequenced in a study of T cell repertoires in cytomegalovirus infection. MiXCR, run by TCRdb on the reads, gives a single entry per CDR3 protein. The data contain more than 650,000 distinct CDR3 sequences, under 40% of them singletons. The sequenced sample consisted of PBMCs. These TCRs come from a human donor in good health (CMV status not recorded). Some clones in this sample may be carry-over from other donors' samples.

This clonotype was recorded at least ten times. At one end, the junction sequence differs from germline, possibly due to a read error. V is TRBV7-7 and J is TRBJ2-2, with D tentatively TRBD1 (5 bases). CDR1 and CDR2 (germline): SSHAT, FNYEAQ (reference sequence). The CDR3 spans 13 residues. CDR3 nucleotide sequence: TGTGCTAGCAGCTTAGACAGAACCGGGGAGCTGTTTTTT. Translating it yields CASSLDRTGELFF.

The chain couples TRBV2 to TRBJ2-1; TRBD1 aligns across 8 bases. The CDR3 sequence is 15 residues long. Germline V CDR1 and CDR2: SNHLY, FYNNEI. Trimming at V came to 5 bases and at J to 6 bases, leaving 9 bases not matched to a gene. The CDR3 protein is CASSPFGQGVNEQFF. The CDR3, as DNA: TGTGCCAGCAGTCCCTTCGGACAGGGAGTCAATGAGCAGTTCTTC.

V and J are TRBV12-3 or TRBV12-4 and TRBJ1-2; TRBD1 aligns across 12 bases. This CDR3 contains 17 residues. The ends lost 6 bases at V and 0 bases at J; junction bases unmatched: 8. The CDR3 loop reads CASSMGQGARANYGYTF. CDR3 in DNA: TGTGCCAGCAGCATGGGACAGGGGGCCCGAGCTAACTATGGCTACACCTTC.

This clonotype occurred many times. The V and J genes are TRBV4-2 and TRBJ1-5; 7 bases match TRBD1. The CDR3 totals 15 residues. V shed 3 bases and J 2 bases; nucleotides not matched to a gene: 4. Germline values: CDR1 LGHNA, CDR2 YNFKEQ. The CDR3: CASSHADRGNQPQHF. CDR3 DNA: TGTGCCAGCAGCCACGCCGACAGGGGCAATCAGCCCCAGCATTTT.

V usage is TRBV24-1 and J usage is TRBJ2-1; 12 bases fit TRBD2. The ends lost 4 bases at V and 6 bases at J; junction bases unmatched: 12. The CDR3 sequence is 18 residues long. Per the germline V gene, CDR1 is KGHDR and CDR2 is SFDVKD. In DNA form, the CDR3 reads TGTGCCACCAGTGACCCTGCCTTGACTAGCGGGGGTCCCAATGAGCAGTTCTTC. Residues: CATSDPALTSGGPNEQFF.

This clonotype turned up a few times. The genes are TRBV20-1 and TRBJ2-5, with 13 bases aligning to TRBD2. This CDR3 is built from 17 residues. Trimming cost V 4 bases and J 1 base; bases outside gene matches: 9. The germline V gene has CDR1 DFQATT and CDR2 SNEGSKA (reference sequence). The CDR3 region is CSANHGWTSGSQETQYF. As DNA, the CDR3 is TGCAGTGCTAACCATGGCTGGACTAGCGGGAGCCAAGAGACCCAGTACTTC.

V gene TRBV7-9 combines with J gene TRBJ2-1, with D possibly being TRBD2 (7 bases). V gave up 4 bases and J gave up 0 bases, with 19 bases separating them. Per germline, CDR1 SEHNR and CDR2 FQNEAQ (reference sequence). The CDR3 length is 18 residues. As DNA, the CDR3 is TGTGCCAGCAGCTACCGGCGGGCGGGGGCTAGCTCCTACAATGAGCAGTTCTTC. Translated: CASSYRRAGASSYNEQFF.

The chain joins TRBV7-9 to TRBJ1-2; tentatively, D is TRBD1 (6 bases). The CDR3 loop spans 14 amino acids. Trimming removed 4 bases from V and 6 bases from J, with 15 bases in between. The germline gives CDR1 SEHNR, CDR2 FQNEAQ (reference sequence). The CDR3 reads CASSWGGRLDGYTF. CDR3 DNA: TGTGCCAGCAGCTGGGGGGGGCGGCTCGATGGCTACACCTTC.